This passage covers 10 T cell receptor beta chains from one sample sequenced in a study of T cell repertoires in cytomegalovirus infection. Antigens for these TCRs are unknown. Via MiXCR, TCRdb re-called the reads, giving one row per CDR3 protein. The table has about 830,000 distinct CDR3 sequences, approximately 32% seen once. Sample: cultured CD8+ T cells from PBMCs, taken from culture after CMV antigen stimulation. The receptors were gathered from a human donor in good health (CMV status not recorded). Some clones in this sample may be carry-over from other donors' samples.

The chain has TRBV3-1 and TRBJ2-7; D perhaps matches TRBD1 (5 bases). V was shortened by 4 bases and J by 2 bases, with 12 bases between the two germline ends. The germline CDR1 and CDR2 sequences are LGHDT and YNNKEL (reference sequence). The CDR3 has 14 amino acids. The CDR3, as DNA: TGTGCCAGCAGCCCCACAGGACACCCCTACGAGCAGTACGTC. Amino acid sequence: CASSPTGHPYEQYV.

This clonotype came up many times. This chain links TRBV7-2 with TRBJ2-1; 8 nucleotides agree with TRBD1. CDR3 size: 16 residues. The germline V gene has CDR1 SGHTA and CDR2 FQGNSA. The V segment lost 3 bases and the J segment 1 base; nucleotides outside the gene matches: 5. CDR3 DNA sequence: TGTGCCAGCAGCTTCACAGGGGGGTATTCCTACAATGAGCAGTTCTTC. It codes for CASSFTGGYSYNEQFF.

This clonotype came up a few times. The V and J genes are TRBV6-5 and TRBJ1-1; D not resolved. There are 16 residues in the CDR3. CDR1 and CDR2 (germline): MNHEY, SVGAGI. The germline V and J ends were trimmed by 2 bases and 1 base, with 14 bases remaining between them. The chain's CDR3 is CASSYPDVGRNTEAFF. DNA for the CDR3: TGTGCCAGCAGTTACCCGGACGTAGGGCGGAACACTGAAGCTTTCTTT.

This chain joins TRBV7-9 and TRBJ2-1, with TRBD1 matching 8 bases. CDR1 is SEHNR, CDR2 FQNEAQ, per germline (reference sequence). V was clipped by 5 bases and J by 1 base; unmatched bases: 7. This CDR3 comprises 16 residues. CDR3 sequence reads: CASSLDRGQSYNEQFF. In nucleotides, the CDR3 is TGTGCCAGCAGCCTCGACAGGGGTCAATCCTACAATGAGCAGTTCTTC.

The CDR3 region is CASSGRGQSYGYTF. DNA for the CDR3: TGTGCCAGCAGCGGGCGAGGACAGAGCTATGGCTACACCTTC. The chain joins TRBV13 to TRBJ1-2, with a weak D call TRBD1 (6 bases). Between the trimmed V and J ends, which lost 5 bases and 4 bases, there was a span of 14 bases. The CDR3 is 14 amino acids. Germline V CDR1 and CDR2: PRHDT, FYEKMQ (reference sequence).

This clonotype was seen a few times. The CDR3 nucleotides read TGTGCCAGCAAGTTATATGGGGAGGACCCCGGCGGGGAGCTGTTTTTT. It translates to CASKLYGEDPGGELFF. This chain uses TRBV6-5 with TRBJ2-2; possibly TRBD2 for D (6 bases). CDR1 is MNHEY and CDR2 is SVGAGI in the germline V gene. The CDR3 sequence is 16 residues long. Between the trimmed V and J ends, which lost 7 bases and 7 bases, there was a span of 22 bases.

The rearrangement uses TRBV7-9 and TRBJ1-3, with 12 bases identical to TRBD1. After removal of 5 bases from V and 4 bases from J, the junction contained 12 bases not matched to a gene. Germline CDR1 reads SEHNR; CDR2 reads FQNEAQ (reference sequence). There are 18 residues in the CDR3. This chain's CDR3 is CASSPRDRGPTGGNTIYF. CDR3 nucleotide sequence: TGTGCCAGCAGCCCCCGGGACAGGGGGCCCACGGGAGGAAACACCATATATTTT.

This clonotype was detected a few times. V usage is TRBV10-3 and J usage is TRBJ2-1; 7 bases align to TRBD2. The CDR3 totals 13 residues. V shed 8 bases and J 5 bases; nucleotides not matched to a gene: 6. Looked up from germline, CDR1 is ENHRY and CDR2 is SYGVKD. The CDR3 DNA is TGTGCCATCTGGGGGGGTACTGACAATGAGCAGTTCTTC. Its protein is CAIWGGTDNEQFF.

This clonotype was detected only a few times. As DNA, the CDR3 is TGTGCCAGCAGCTTAGCGCCCTGGGTATCAGATACGCAGTATTTT. It is translated as CASSLAPWVSDTQYF. This chain connects TRBV7-8 to TRBJ2-3; D is undetermined. V dropped 0 bases and J dropped 4 bases, with 11 bases sitting between them. The CDR3 totals 15 residues. From germline, CDR1 is SGHVS and CDR2 FQNEAQ. The full variable domain, completed using reference TRBV7-8 and TRBJ2-3, is GAGVSQSPRYKVAKRGQDVALRCDPISGHVSLFWYQQALGQGPEFLTYFQNEAQLDKSGLPSDRFFAERPEGSVSTLKIQRTQQEDSAVYLCASSLAPWVSDTQYFGPGTRLTVL.

The genes are TRBV4-1 and TRBJ1-1; D perhaps matches TRBD1 (5 bases). CDR1 is MGHRA and CDR2 is YSYEKL in the germline V gene. This CDR3 is built from 14 residues. Trimming removed 0 bases at V and 6 bases at J, with 11 bases between. CDR3 residues: CASSQDGGWAEAFF. The CDR3 nucleotides are TGCGCCAGCAGCCAAGATGGGGGGTGGGCTGAAGCTTTCTTT.